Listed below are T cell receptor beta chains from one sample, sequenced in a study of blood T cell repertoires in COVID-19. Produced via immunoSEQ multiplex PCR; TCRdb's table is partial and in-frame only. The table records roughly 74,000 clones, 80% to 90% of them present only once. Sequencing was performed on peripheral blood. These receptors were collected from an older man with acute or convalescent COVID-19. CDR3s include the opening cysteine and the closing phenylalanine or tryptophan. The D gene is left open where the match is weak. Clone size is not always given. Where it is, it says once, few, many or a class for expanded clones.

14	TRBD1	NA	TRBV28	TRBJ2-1	CASSPGGGYNEQFF	TGTGCCAGCAGTCCAGGGGGCGGCTACAATGAGCAGTTCTTC
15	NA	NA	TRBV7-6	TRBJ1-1	CASSSPDGANTEAFF	TGTGCCAGCAGCTCTCCCGACGGAGCGAACACTGAAGCTTTCTTT
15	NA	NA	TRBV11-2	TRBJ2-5	CASSLILGGQETQYF	TGTGCCAGCAGCTTAATTCTGGGGGGCCAAGAGACCCAGTACTTC
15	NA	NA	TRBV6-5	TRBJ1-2	CASSYLGVTPMGYTF	TGTGCCAGCAGTTACCTGGGAGTTACACCTATGGGCTACACCTTC
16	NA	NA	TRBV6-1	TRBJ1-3	CASSAHRVASGNTIYF	TGTGCCAGCAGTGCCCACAGGGTCGCCTCTGGAAACACCATATATTTT
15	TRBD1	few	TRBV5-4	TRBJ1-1	CASSLAAGGQTEAFF	TGTGCCAGCAGCTTGGCGGCAGGGGGCCAAACTGAAGCTTTCTTT
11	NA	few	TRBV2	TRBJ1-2	CASTGGNGYTF	TGTGCCAGCACCGGGGGGAACGGCTACACCTTC
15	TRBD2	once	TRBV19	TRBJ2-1	CASSRGTSGNNEQFF	TGTGCCAGTAGTCGGGGCACTAGCGGGAACAATGAGCAGTTCTTC
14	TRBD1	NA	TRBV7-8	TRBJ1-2	CASSPMDRSVVYTF	TGTGCCAGCAGCCCTATGGACAGGTCTGTTGTCTACACCTTC
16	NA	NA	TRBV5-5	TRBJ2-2	CASSPARLKNTGELFF	TGTGCCAGCAGCCCCGCCCGACTAAAGAACACCGGGGAGCTGTTTTTT
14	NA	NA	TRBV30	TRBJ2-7	CACRKGNLYYEQYF	TGTGCCTGTAGGAAGGGGAACCTTTACTACGAGCAGTACTTC
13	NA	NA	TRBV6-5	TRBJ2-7	CASAAVYSYEQYF	TGTGCCAGCGCAGCGGTCTACTCCTACGAGCAGTACTTC
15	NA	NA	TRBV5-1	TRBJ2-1	CASSLGTQTYNEQFF	TGCGCCAGCAGCTTGGGGACACAGACCTACAATGAGCAGTTCTTC
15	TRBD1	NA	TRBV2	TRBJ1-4	CASKGQAATNEKLFF	TGTGCCAGCAAAGGACAGGCCGCAACTAATGAAAAACTGTTTTTT
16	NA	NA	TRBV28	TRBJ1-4	CASSLWGSTTNEKLFF	TGTGCCAGCAGTTTATGGGGCAGCACAACTAATGAAAAACTGTTTTTT